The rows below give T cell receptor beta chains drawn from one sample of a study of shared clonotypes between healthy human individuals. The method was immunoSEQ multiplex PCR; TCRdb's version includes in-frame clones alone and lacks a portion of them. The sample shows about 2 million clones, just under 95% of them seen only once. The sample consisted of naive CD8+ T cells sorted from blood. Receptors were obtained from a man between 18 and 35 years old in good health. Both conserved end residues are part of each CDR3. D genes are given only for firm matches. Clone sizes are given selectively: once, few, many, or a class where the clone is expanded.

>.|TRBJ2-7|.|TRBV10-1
TGCGCCAGCAGTGATGAGGGCCACGAGCAGTACTTC
CASSDEGHEQYF
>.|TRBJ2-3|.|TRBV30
TGTGCCTGGAGTTCCTTGGGAACGAGCACAGATACGCAGTATTTT
CAWSSLGTSTDTQYF
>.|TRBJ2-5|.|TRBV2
TGTGCCAGCAGTTGGGACTACCAAGAGACCCAGTACTTC
CASSWDYQETQYF
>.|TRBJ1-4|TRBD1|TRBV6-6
TGTGCCAGCCTGGGACAGTTTAATGAAAAACTGTTTTTT
CASLGQFNEKLFF
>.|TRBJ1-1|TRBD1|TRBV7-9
TGTGCCAGCAGCCGGCCTCGGGCAGGGGGGTCCACTGAAGCTTTCTTT
CASSRPRAGGSTEAFF
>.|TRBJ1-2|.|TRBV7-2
TGTGCCAGCAGCTTATCAGGAGGGGCCGGCTACACCTTC
CASSLSGGAGYTF
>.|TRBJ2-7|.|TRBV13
TGTGCCAGCAGCCAAGGGGTAGGGTACGAGCAGTACTTC
CASSQGVGYEQYF
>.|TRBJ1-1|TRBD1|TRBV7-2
TGTGCCAGCAGCTTAGTAAGGGGGCTGGTGAACACTGAAGCTTTCTTT
CASSLVRGLVNTEAFF
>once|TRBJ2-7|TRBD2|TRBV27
TGTGCCAGCAGTTTACGGGGGGGGCTGCACGAGCAGTACTTC
CASSLRGGLHEQYF
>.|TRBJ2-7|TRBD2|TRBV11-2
TGTGCCAGCAGTGCCGGGACTAGCGGATTTTACGAGCAGTACTTC
CASSAGTSGFYEQYF
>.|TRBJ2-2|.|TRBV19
TGTGCCAGCTGTGACGTGAGAGCGAACACCGGGGAGCTGTTTTTT
CASCDVRANTGELFF
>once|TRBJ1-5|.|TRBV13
TGTGCCAGCAGCAGGGATAGCAATCAGCCCCAGCATTTT
CASSRDSNQPQHF
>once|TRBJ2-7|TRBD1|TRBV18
TGTGCCAGCTCACCCAGGACAGGAGACTACGAGCAGTACTTC
CASSPRTGDYEQYF
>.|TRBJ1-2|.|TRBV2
TGTGCCAGCATTATGGACGACCCAAATTTAGAGGGCTACACCTTC
CASIMDDPNLEGYTF
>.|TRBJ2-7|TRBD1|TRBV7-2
TGTGCCAGCAGCTGGGGGACAGGGACCTACGAGCAGTACTTC
CASSWGTGTYEQYF
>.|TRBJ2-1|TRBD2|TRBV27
TGTGCCAGCAGTTCCCTCTCGACTAGCGGGAGCAATGAGCAGTTCTTC
CASSSLSTSGSNEQFF
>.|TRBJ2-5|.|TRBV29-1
TGCAGCGTTTTAGGGGCCCTCTTTCGTGAGACCCAGTACTTC
CSVLGALFRETQYF
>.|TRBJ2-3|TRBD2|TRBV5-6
TGTGCCAGCAGCGGCGGGACTAGCGGAGATACGCAGTATTTT
CASSGGTSGDTQYF
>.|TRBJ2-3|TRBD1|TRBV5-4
TGTGCCAGCAGCCCGGACAGGATAAGCACAGATACGCAGTATTTT
CASSPDRISTDTQYF
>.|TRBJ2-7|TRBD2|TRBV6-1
TGTGCCAGCAGTGAACTAGCGGGAGGAACCTCCTACGAGCAGTACTTC
CASSELAGGTSYEQYF
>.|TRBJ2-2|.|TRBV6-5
TGTGCCACCACGGGTCCCCGGGACGGGGAGCTGTTTTTT
CATTGPRDGELFF
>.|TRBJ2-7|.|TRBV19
TGTGCCAGTAGCCCCCGGGACAACTCCTACGAGCAGTACTTC
CASSPRDNSYEQYF
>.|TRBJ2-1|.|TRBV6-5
TGTGCCAGCAGTTACTCTCGGGTCCCTACGGATGAGCAGTTCTTC
CASSYSRVPTDEQFF
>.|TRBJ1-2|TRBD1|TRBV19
TGTGCCAGTAGTACAACCAAATCTCCTGACAGGGGAGGATATGGCTACACCTTC
CASSTTKSPDRGGYGYTF
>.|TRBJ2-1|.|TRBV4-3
TGCGCCAGCAGCCAAGATAATTCAGTTGGGTACAATGAGCAGTTCTTC
CASSQDNSVGYNEQFF
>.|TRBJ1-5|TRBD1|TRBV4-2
TGTGCCAGCAGCCAAGTAGGGGGCTCGGGTCAGCCCCAGCATTTT
CASSQVGGSGQPQHF
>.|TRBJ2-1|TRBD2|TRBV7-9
TGTGCCAGCAGCTTAGCCAGCGGGAGGGACGATGAGCAGTTCTTC
CASSLASGRDDEQFF
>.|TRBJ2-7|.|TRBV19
TGTGCCAGTAGTATTGGGCTAGCCGAAATTTACGAGCAGTACTTC
CASSIGLAEIYEQYF
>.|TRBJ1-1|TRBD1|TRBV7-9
TGTGCCAGCAGCTTAGGTACCGGACAGGGCGACACTGAAGCTTTCTTT
CASSLGTGQGDTEAFF
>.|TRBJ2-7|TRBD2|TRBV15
TGTGCCACCAGAGGGACTAAGACCTACGAGCAGTACTTC
CATRGTKTYEQYF
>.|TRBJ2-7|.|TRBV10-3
TGTGCCATCAGCCTCGACAGTTCCTACGAGCAGTACTTC
CAISLDSSYEQYF
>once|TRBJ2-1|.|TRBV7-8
TGTGCCAGCAGCTCCGGACTCTACAATGAGCAGTTCTTC
CASSSGLYNEQFF
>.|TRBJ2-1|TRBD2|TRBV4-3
TGCGCCAGCAGCAGCATAGCGGGATCCTCCTACAATGAGCAGTTCTTC
CASSSIAGSSYNEQFF
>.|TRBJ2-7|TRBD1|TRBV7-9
TGTGCCAGCAGCCCCTCGGACAGGTTGACCTACGAGCAGTACTTC
CASSPSDRLTYEQYF
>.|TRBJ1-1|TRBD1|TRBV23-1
TGCGCCAGCAGTCAATCGGGGACAGGGGGTGCGAACACTGAAGCTTTCTTT
CASSQSGTGGANTEAFF
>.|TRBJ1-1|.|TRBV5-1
TGCGCCAGCAGAGGGGGTCCCCCTGAAGCTTTCTTT
CASRGGPPEAFF
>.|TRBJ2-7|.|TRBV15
TGTGCCACCAGGACATCGGACGGGGACTACGAGCAGTACTTC
CATRTSDGDYEQYF
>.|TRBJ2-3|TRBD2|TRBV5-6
TGTGCCAGCAGCCCCTTAGCGGGAGGGGAAGATACGCAGTATTTT
CASSPLAGGEDTQYF
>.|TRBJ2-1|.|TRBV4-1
TGCGCCAGCAGCCTAAGGGCAGGGCAATACAATGAGCAGTTCTTC
CASSLRAGQYNEQFF
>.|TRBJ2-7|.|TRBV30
TGTGCCTGCGACAGCCAGACCTACGAGCAGTACTTC
CACDSQTYEQYF
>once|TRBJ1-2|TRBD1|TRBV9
TGTGCCAGCAGCGCATGGGACAGTTCTAACTATGGCTACACCTTC
CASSAWDSSNYGYTF
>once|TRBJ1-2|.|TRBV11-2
TGTGCCAGCAGCGCCATGACCGGGGCGCTCTATGGCTACACCTTC
CASSAMTGALYGYTF
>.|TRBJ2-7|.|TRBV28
TGTGCCAGCAGTTTCTTGGGGGATACGTACGAGCAGTACTTC
CASSFLGDTYEQYF
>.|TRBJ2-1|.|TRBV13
TGTGCCAGCAGCCCGTGGACCGCCACGAATGAGCAGTTCTTC
CASSPWTATNEQFF
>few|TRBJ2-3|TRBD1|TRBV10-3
TGTGCCATCACGGGACAGGGCGGGGATACGCAGTATTTT
CAITGQGGDTQYF
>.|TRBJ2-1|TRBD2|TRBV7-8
TGTGCCAGCAGCTCCGGGACTAGCGGGAGCTATGAGCAGTTCTTC
CASSSGTSGSYEQFF
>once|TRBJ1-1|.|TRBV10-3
TGTGCCATCAGTAGGGAGAACACTGAAGCTTTCTTT
CAISRENTEAFF
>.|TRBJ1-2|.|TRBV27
TGTGCCAGCAGCCCGACTGGAGGAAACGGCTACACCTTC
CASSPTGGNGYTF
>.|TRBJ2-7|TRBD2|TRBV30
TGTGCCTGGAGTGTACTCGGGACTAGCGGGACCTACGAGCAGTACTTC
CAWSVLGTSGTYEQYF
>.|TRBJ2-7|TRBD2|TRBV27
TGTGCCAGCAGTTTAATGCGTGCGGGGGGACCGAGCTACGAGCAGTACTTC
CASSLMRAGGPSYEQYF